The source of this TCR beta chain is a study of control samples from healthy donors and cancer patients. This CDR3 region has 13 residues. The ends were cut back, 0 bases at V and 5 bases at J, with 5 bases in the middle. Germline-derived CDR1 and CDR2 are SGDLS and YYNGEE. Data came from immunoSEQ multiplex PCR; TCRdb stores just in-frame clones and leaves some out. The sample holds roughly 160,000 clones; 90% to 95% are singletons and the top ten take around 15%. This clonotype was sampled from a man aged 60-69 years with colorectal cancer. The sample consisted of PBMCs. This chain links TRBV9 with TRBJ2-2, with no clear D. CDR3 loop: CASSVGPTGELFF. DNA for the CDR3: TGTGCCAGCAGCGTAGGACCGACCGGGGAGCTGTTTTTT.